In this sample, the clone carrying this TCR beta chain turned up many times. What it binds is not known. The CDR3 totals 14 residues. V lost 0 bases and J 1 base, leaving 10 bases between the germline ends. From germline, CDR1 is DFQATT and CDR2 SNEGSKA (reference sequence). These data belong to a study of regulatory T cells in long-lasting Graves disease. Noted time point: newly diagnosed GD, antithyroid drugs for less than 3 months. PBMCs were the source of the RNA used for TCR sequencing. The authors built TCR beta libraries using iRepertoire HTBI primers and Arm-PCR of CDR3 regions. A single record per CDR3 protein comes from TCRdb applying MiXCR to the multiplex PCR reads. The sample has 440,000 or so distinct CDR3 sequences, 15% seen once. General observations from the study: Accuracy may have suffered from the small sample size. Public clonotype sharing was higher in persistent than newly diagnosed patients.

These data also featured in a second study, about T cells in Graves' hyperthyroidism and ophthalmopathy. That paper states: Ophthalmopathy stood apart from stable hyperthyroidism in a 13 V-J model.

The sequences come from peripheral blood mononuclear cells (PBMCs), collected at new diagnosis, from a patient treated with antithyroid drugs. The receptor was derived from a woman in her 30s with Graves disease. The chain has TRBV20-1 and TRBJ2-7, with a weak D call TRBD1 (5 bases). For the CDR3, the DNA is TGCAGTGCTAGAGATCGGGCAGGGTCCTACGAGCAGTACTTC. Its protein product is CSARDRAGSYEQYF.